The source of this T cell receptor (beta chain) is a study of vaccination and CD4 T cells after COVID-19. The Oncomine TCR Beta short-read assay was applied to DNA of cultured CD4+ T cells. MiXCR, applied by TCRdb to the PCR reads, yields one record per CDR3 protein. Of some 15,000 distinct CDR3 sequences in the sample, about 30% are singletons; the top ten hold roughly 10%. CDR3 length: 15 residues. Trimming took off 1 base at V and 1 base at J, with 7 bases between the two ends. CDR1 SGHAT and CDR2 FQNNGV come from the germline V gene. Treatment: approximately nine-day PBMC culture with coronavirus spike peptide pools or control peptides (ViraFEST assay). With peptide pools, ViraFEST first expanded antigen-specific T cells and afterwards sequenced their TCRs. The sample holds a few counts of this clonotype. Its specificity is not known.

The sequencing here drew on CD4+ T cells from blood, cultured in vitro, taken after SARS-CoV-2 vaccination. This TCR was sampled from a human donor who had recovered from COVID-19. The V gene is TRBV11-2, the J gene TRBJ2-2; D is perhaps TRBD2 (6 bases). The CDR3 is CASSLAGGNTGELFF. For the CDR3, the DNA is TGTGCCAGCAGCTTAGCCGGGGGGAACACCGGGGAGCTGTTTTTT.